This T cell receptor (beta chain) came from a study of T cells after yellow fever vaccination. TCRdb processed the 5' RACE reads anew with MiXCR; each CDR3 protein has one entry. The profile shows a few hundred thousand distinct CDR3 sequences, approximately 4% of them singletons. Points from the study as a whole: The booster saw the reappearance of most primary-vaccination clones (about 95% CD4, 80% to 90% CD8). The appearance of a small share of clonotypes in both CD4 and CD8 compartments was observed.

A few counts support this clonotype. Its antigen is currently unknown. Trimming pared 6 bases from V and 0 bases from J, leaving 21 bases between. The CDR3 is 18 amino acids. Germline loops: CDR1 MNHNY, CDR2 SVGAGI (reference sequence). Source: PBMCs, taken 5 days after the yellow fever booster vaccination. The receptor was derived from a man aged 18 to 30 who received the YFV17D yellow fever vaccine. The chain carries TRBV6-6 and TRBJ1-5; no definite D call. The CDR3 DNA follows: TGTGCCAGCAGAATTACCCCCCAAGCAGTTTATAGCAATCAGCCCCAGCATTTT. Its protein is CASRITPQAVYSNQPQHF.